The text below deals with one T cell receptor (beta chain). In germline, CDR1 is MNHNY, CDR2 SVGAGI (reference sequence). This CDR3 is 13 amino acids long. V was shortened by 2 bases and J by 5 bases, with 7 bases between the two germline ends. This entry is derived from a study of blood T cell repertoires in COVID-19. Study-wide background: Italy, Spain and the United States were the sources of the convalescent and acute COVID-19 samples. T cells, B-cell-depleted T cells, or PBMCs supplied cDNA or gDNA.

As handled by the study authors: It was from reference gene primer amplification that nucleated cell counts were estimated. Here immunoSEQ multiplex PCR was the method, and the copy in TCRdb shows in-frame clones only, minus some. V, J and clone size were drawn from that table, and D and trimming were deduced from the DNA. This sample has tens of thousands of clones; 84% occur once, and the top ten carry roughly 25%. This chain joins TRBV6-6 and TRBJ2-1, with D perhaps matching TRBD1 (6 bases). The sample consisted of peripheral blood. The clonotype comes from a man in his fifties or sixties with acute or convalescent COVID-19. Here the CDR3 DNA reads TGTGCCAGCAGTTACAGGGACAACAATGAGCAGTTCTTC. Amino acid sequence: CASSYRDNNEQFF.